Shown below are 2 T cell receptor beta chains from a single sample sequenced in a study of blood T cell repertoires in COVID-19. Data came from immunoSEQ multiplex PCR; TCRdb stores just in-frame clones and leaves some out. Of about 330,000 clones in the sample, about 92% were seen once. Sequencing used PBMCs or T cells enriched from blood (not recorded which). All receptors come from a woman in her twenties or thirties who had recovered from COVID-19.

The chain employs TRBV18 and TRBJ1-1; perhaps TRBD1 as D (5 bases). Germline loops: CDR1 KGHSH, CDR2 LQKENI. The CDR3 totals 14 residues. V shed 1 base and J shed 0 bases, with 6 bases lying between them. For the CDR3, the DNA is TGTGCCAGCTCACCACGGGGCCTGAACACTGAAGCTTTCTTT. Protein: CASSPRGLNTEAFF.

This clone occurred a few times. The chain employs TRBV19 and TRBJ1-4, with D hard to call. Germline values: CDR1 LNHDA, CDR2 SQIVND (reference sequence). V gave up 3 bases and J gave up 10 bases, with 12 bases separating them. The CDR3 has 13 residues. CDR3 bases: TGTGCCAGTAGTATTGCGGACTCGGGAAAACTGTTTTTT. This translates into CASSIADSGKLFF.